This T cell receptor beta chain was obtained from a study of metastatic and nonmetastatic thyroid tumors. Whole-study context: Repertoires of blood and of tissue (tumor or nodule) from malignant and benign thyroid patients were compared. The study's findings and limits: Malignant tumors reportedly showed significantly higher TCR beta diversity than benign nodules in both blood and tumor.

As handled by the study authors: It was from CDR3 differences across clinicopathological groups that a distant-metastasis classifier for papillary thyroid cancer was built. TCRdb re-processed the PCR reads through MiXCR. TCRdb, rather than the study authors, made the V and J calls. This sample has approximately 22,000 clones; 13% occur once, and the top ten carry 14%. No patient received treatment before thyroid surgery. The CDR3 is made up of 13 amino acids. V lost 11 bases and J lost 5, with 13 bases in between. Germline lookup yields CDR1 LGHDT and CDR2 YNNKEL (reference sequence). This clone appeared many times. The antigen is not known.

The J gene is TRBJ1-6, the V gene TRBV3-1; D perhaps matches TRBD1 (5 bases). This TCR was sampled from a female donor with papillary thyroid cancer or a benign thyroid nodule (not recorded which). Some clones in this sample may be carry-over from other donors' samples. The sequencing sample was made of blood. The CDR3: CARGAGNNSPLHF. The CDR3, as DNA: TGTGCCCGCGGGGCCGGGAATAATTCACCCCTCCACTTT.